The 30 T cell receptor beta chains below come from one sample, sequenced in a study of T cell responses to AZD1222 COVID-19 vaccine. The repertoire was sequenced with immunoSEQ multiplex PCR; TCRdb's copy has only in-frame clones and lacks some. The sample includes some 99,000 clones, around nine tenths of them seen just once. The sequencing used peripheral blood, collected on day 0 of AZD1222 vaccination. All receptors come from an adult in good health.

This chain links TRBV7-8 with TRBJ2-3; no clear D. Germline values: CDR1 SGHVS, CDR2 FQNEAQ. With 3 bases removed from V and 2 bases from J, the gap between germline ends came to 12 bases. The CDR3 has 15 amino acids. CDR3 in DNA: TGTGCCAGCAGCTTGGGCCCTGGGCCCACAGATACGCAGTATTTT. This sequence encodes CASSLGPGPTDTQYF.

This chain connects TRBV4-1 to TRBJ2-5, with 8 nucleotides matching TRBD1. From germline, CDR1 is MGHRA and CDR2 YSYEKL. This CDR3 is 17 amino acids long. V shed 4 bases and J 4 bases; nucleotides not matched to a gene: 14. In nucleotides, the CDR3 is TGCGCCAGCAGCCCTCAAGACAGGGGAGGTAGGGGAGAGACCCAGTACTTC. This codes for CASSPQDRGGRGETQYF.

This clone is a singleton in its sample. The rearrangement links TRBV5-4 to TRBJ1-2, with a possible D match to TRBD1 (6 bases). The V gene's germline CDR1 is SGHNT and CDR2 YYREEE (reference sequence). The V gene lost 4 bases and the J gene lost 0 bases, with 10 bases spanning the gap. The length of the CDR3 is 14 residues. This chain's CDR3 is CASSPGQTNYGYTF. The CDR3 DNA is TGTGCCAGCAGCCCTGGACAGACTAACTATGGCTACACCTTC.

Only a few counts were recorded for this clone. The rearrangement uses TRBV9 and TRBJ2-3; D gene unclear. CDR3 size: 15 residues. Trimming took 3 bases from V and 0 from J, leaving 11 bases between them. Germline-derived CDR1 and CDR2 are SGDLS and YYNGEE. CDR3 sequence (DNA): TGTGCCAGCAGCGGGGCGCTTTCTAGCACAGATACGCAGTATTTT. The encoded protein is CASSGALSSTDTQYF.

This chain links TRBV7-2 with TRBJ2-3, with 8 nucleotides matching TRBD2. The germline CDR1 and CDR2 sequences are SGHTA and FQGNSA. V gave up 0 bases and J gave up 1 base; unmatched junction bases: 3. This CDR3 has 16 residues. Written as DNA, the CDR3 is TGTGCCAGCAGCTTAGCGGCGACTAGCGGCACAGATACGCAGTATTTT. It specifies CASSLAATSGTDTQYF.

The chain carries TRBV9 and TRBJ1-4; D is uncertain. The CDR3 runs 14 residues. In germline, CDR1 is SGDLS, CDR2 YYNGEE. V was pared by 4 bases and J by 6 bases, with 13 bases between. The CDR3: CASSPDPRYEKLFF. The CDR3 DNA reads TGTGCCAGCAGCCCGGACCCGAGGTATGAAAAACTGTTTTTT.

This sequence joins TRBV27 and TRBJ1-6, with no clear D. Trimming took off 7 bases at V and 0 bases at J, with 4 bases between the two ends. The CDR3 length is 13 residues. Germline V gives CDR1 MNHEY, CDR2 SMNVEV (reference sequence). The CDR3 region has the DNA TGTGCCAGCATGGCCTCCTATAATTCACCCCTCCACTTT. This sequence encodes CASMASYNSPLHF.

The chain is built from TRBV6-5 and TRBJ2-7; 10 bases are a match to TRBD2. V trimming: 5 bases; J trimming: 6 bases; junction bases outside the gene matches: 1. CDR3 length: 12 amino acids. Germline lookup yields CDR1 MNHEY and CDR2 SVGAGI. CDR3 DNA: TGTGCCAGCAGTCGGACTAGCGGCGAGCAGTACTTC. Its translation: CASSRTSGEQYF.

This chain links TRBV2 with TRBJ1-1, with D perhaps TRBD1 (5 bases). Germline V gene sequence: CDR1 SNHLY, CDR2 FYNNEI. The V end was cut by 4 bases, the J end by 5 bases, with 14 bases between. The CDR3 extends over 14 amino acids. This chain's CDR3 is CASSARGAGTEAFF. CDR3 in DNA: TGTGCCAGCAGTGCACGGGGCGCGGGAACTGAAGCTTTCTTT.

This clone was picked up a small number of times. The DNA for the CDR3 is TGTGCCAGCAGCCCCGGGACAGTAAACTATGGCTACACCTTC. Encoded protein: CASSPGTVNYGYTF. The V call is TRBV11-3, the J call TRBJ1-2; 7 bases fit TRBD1. The V segment lost 5 bases and the J segment 2 bases; nucleotides outside the gene matches: 5. Germline assignment: CDR1 SGHNT and CDR2 YENEEA. This CDR3 spans 14 amino acids.

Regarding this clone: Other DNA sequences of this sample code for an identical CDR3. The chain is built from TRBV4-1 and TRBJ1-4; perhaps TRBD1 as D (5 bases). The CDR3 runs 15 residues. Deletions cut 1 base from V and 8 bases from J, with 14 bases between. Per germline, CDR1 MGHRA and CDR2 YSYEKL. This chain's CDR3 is CASSQVGVGWEKLFF. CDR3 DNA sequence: TGCGCCAGCAGCCAAGTGGGGGTAGGGTGGGAAAAACTGTTTTTT.

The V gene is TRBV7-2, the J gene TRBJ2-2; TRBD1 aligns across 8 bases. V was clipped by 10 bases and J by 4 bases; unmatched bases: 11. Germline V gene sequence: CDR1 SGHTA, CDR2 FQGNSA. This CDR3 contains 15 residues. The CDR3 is CATSVGQAGTGELFF. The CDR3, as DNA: TGTGCCACCTCGGTGGGACAGGCGGGCACCGGGGAGCTGTTTTTT.

The chain's CDR3 is CASSPQILRTDTQYF. The CDR3 DNA reads as TGTGCCAGCAGCCCCCAGATCCTACGCACAGATACGCAGTATTTT. This rearrangement joins TRBV7-2 to TRBJ2-3; no reliable D call. The V end lost 5 bases, the J end lost 1 base, and 13 bases lay between the germline ends. The CDR3 runs to 15 residues. Germline CDR1 SGHTA, CDR2 FQGNSA.

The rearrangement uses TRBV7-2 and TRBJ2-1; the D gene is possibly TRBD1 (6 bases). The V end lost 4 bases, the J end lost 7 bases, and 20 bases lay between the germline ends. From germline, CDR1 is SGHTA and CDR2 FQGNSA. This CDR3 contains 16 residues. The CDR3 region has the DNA TGTGCCAGCAGCTATGGGGGCCCGGGACCTCGGAATGAGCAGTTCTTC. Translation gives CASSYGGPGPRNEQFF.

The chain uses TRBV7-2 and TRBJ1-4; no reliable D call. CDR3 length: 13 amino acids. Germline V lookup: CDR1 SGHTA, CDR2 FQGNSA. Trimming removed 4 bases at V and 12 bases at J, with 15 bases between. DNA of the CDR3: TGTGCCAGCAGCTCAACTCGTGGATCGCAACTGTTTTTT. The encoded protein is CASSSTRGSQLFF.

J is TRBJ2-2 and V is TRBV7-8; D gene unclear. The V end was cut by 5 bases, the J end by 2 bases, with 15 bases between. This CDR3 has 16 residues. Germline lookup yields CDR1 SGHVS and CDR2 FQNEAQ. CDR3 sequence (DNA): TGTGCCAGCAGCCCCCAAATAGCAGGAAACACCGGGGAGCTGTTTTTT. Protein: CASSPQIAGNTGELFF.

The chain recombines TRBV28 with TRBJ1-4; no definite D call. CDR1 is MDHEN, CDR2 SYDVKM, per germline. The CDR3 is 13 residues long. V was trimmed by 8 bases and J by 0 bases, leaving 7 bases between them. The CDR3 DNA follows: TGTGCCAGCGTCCGCACAACTAATGAAAAACTGTTTTTT. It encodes CASVRTTNEKLFF.

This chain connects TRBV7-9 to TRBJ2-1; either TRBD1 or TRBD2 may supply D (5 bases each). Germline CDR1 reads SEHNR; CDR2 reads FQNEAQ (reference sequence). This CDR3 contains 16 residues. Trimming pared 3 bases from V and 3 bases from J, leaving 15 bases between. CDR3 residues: CASSLGVGRVYNEQFF. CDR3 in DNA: TGTGCCAGCAGCTTGGGGGTCGGCAGGGTCTACAATGAGCAGTTCTTC.

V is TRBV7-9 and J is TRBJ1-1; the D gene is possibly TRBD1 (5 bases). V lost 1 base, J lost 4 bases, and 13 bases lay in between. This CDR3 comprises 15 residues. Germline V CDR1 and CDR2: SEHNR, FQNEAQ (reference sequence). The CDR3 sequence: CASSLGRGGGTEAFF. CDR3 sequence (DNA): TGTGCCAGCAGCTTAGGTCGGGGCGGGGGCACTGAAGCTTTCTTT.

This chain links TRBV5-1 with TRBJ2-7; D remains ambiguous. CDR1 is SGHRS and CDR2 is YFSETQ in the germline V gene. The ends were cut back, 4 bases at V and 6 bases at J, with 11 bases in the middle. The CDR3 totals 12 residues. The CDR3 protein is CASSPPGTEQYF. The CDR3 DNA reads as TGCGCCAGCAGCCCCCCGGGTACCGAGCAGTACTTC.

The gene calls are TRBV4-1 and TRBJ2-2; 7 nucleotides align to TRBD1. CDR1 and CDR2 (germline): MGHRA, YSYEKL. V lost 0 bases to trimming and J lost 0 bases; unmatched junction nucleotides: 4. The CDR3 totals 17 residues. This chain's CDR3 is CASSQDRDSSNTGELFF. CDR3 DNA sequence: TGCGCCAGCAGCCAAGACCGGGACAGCTCGAACACCGGGGAGCTGTTTTTT.

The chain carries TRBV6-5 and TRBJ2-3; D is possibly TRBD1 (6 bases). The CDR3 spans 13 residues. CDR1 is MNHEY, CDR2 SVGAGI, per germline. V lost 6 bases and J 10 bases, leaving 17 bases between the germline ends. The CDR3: CASRGLGASAQYF. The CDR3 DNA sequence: TGTGCCAGCAGGGGCTTGGGGGCCTCGGCGCAGTATTTT.

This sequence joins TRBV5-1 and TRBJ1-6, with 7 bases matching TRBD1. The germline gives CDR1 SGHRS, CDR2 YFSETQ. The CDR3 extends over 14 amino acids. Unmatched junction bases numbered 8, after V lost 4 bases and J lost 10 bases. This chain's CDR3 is CASSRADRVSPLHF. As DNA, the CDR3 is TGCGCCAGCAGCCGTGCCGACAGGGTATCACCCCTCCACTTT.

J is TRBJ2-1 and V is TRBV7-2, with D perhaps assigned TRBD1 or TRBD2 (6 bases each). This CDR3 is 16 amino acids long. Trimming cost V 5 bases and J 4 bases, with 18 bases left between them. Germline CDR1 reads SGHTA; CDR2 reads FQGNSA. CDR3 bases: TGTGCCAGCAGCACCGTGGGTGGGGGGCTATACAATGAGCAGTTCTTC. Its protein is CASSTVGGGLYNEQFF.

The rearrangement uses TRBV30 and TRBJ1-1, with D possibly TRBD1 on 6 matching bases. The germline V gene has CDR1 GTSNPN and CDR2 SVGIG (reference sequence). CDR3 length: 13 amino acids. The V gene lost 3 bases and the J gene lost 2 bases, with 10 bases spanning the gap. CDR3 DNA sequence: TGTGCCTGGAGAGGGGGGGGTAACACTGAAGCTTTCTTT. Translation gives CAWRGGGNTEAFF.

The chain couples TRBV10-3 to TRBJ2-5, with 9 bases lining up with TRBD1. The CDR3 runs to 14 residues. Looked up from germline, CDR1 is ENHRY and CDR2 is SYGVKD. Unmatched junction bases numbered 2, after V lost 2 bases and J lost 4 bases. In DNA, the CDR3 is TGTGCCATCAGTGAGCTGGACAGGGGAGAGACCCAGTACTTC. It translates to CAISELDRGETQYF.

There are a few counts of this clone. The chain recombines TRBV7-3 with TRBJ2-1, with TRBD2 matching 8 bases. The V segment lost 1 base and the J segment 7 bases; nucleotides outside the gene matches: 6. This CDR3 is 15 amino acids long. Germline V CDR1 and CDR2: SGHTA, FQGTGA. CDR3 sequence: CASSLRRGVRNEQFF. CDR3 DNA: TGTGCCAGCAGCTTAAGGCGGGGGGTAAGGAATGAGCAGTTCTTC.

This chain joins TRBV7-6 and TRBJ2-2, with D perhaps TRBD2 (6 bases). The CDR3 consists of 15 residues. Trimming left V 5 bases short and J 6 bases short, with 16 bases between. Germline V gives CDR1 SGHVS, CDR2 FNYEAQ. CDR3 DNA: TGTGCCAGCAGCCCCCCGTCCTGGGGGGCCGGGGAGCTGTTTTTT. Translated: CASSPPSWGAGELFF.

The CDR3 sequence: CASSKDRGPGYTF. CDR3 sequence (DNA): TGTGCCAGCAGCAAAGACAGGGGGCCCGGCTACACCTTC. J is TRBJ1-2 and V is TRBV7-2, with 10 bases fitting TRBD1. Germline assignment: CDR1 SGHTA and CDR2 FQGNSA. The CDR3 consists of 13 residues. V lost 5 bases, J lost 8 bases, and 5 bases stayed unmatched.

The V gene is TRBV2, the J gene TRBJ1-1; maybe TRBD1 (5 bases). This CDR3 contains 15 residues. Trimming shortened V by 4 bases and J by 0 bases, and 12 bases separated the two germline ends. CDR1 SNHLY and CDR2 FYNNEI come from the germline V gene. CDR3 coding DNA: TGTGCCAGCAGTGCGGGACTGTTCATGAACACTGAAGCTTTCTTT. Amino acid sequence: CASSAGLFMNTEAFF.